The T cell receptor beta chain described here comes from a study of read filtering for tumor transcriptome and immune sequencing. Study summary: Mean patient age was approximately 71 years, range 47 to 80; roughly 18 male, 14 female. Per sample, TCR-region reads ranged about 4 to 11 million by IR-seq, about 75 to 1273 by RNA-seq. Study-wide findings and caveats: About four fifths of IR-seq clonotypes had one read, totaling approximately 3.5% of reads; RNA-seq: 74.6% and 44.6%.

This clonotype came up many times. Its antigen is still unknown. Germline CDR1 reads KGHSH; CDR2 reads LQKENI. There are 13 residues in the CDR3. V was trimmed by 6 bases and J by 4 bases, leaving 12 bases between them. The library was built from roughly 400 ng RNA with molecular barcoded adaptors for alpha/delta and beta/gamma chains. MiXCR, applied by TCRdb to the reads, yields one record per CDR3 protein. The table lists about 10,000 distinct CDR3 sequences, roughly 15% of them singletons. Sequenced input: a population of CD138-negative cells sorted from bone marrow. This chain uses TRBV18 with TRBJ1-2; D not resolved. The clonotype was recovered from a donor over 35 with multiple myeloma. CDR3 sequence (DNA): TGTGCCAGCTCTCCAGATGCTACCTATGGCTACACCTTC. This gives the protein CASSPDATYGYTF.